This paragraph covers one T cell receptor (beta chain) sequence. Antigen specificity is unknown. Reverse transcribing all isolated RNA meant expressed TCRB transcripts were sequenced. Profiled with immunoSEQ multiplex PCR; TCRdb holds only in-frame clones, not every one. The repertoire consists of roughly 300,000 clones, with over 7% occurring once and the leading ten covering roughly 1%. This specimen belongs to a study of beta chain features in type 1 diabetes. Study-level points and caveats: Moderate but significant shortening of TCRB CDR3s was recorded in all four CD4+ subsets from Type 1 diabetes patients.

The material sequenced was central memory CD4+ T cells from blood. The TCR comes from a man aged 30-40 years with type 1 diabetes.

CDR3 amino acids: CASSSLRSGANVLTF. CDR3 sequence (DNA): TGTGCCAGCAGTTCCCTAAGGTCTGGGGCCAACGTCCTGACTTTC. V usage is TRBV11-2 and J usage is TRBJ2-6; D unresolved. The V gene's germline CDR1 is SGHAT and CDR2 FQNNGV. V was pared by 6 bases and J by 1 base, with 10 bases between. The CDR3 is made up of 15 amino acids.